This T cell receptor (beta chain) was identified in a study of T cells in Graves' hyperthyroidism and ophthalmopathy (dated by TCRdb to the late 2010s). Notes on the research overall: Peripheral blood was sampled at the time of initial diagnosis, prior to any treatment. TCR V-J signatures able to tell the groups apart were searched for in a discovery cohort of about a hundred patients, of whom 43 had Graves' ophthalmopathy and around 58 had stable Graves' hyperthyroidism. An independent validation cohort of about 20 hyperthyroidism patients and more than 15 patients who later progressed to ophthalmopathy tested prospective prediction of ophthalmopathy. The roughly 99 discovery patients were divided at random into training and test sets in a 7:3 ratio. In over five Graves' hyperthyroidism patients, the study also compared T-cell repertoires from thyroid tissue with T-cell repertoires from blood. Following sampling, methimazole starting at 30 mg daily was given to hyperthyroidism patients, and high-dose intravenous methylprednisolone was given to ophthalmopathy patients. The paper describes TCR Vbeta CDR3 sequencing of 130 to 150 peripheral blood samples, made up of under 50 ophthalmopathy patients, roughly 80 hyperthyroidism patients and 17 progressor patients.

This clonotype has at least ten counts. Its antigen is unknown. It has no much larger one-base neighbor in the sample; base qualities were not kept. The CDR3 runs 15 residues from the cysteine to the phenylalanine. Just CDR3 DNA is preserved here, 45 bases in frame from base 1. V was cut back by 4 bases and J by 2 bases, leaving a gap of 12 bases between them. Based on the germline V gene, the CDR1 and CDR2 sequences are SNHLY and FYNNEI. The TCR beta CDR3 regions were amplified from RNA transcripts. The TCR CDR3 was subjected to a first round of RT-PCR using the HTBI primer set and the Qiagen OneStep RT-PCR kit. Libraries were constructed in a second round of multiplex PCR, after which size selection and purification were carried out. The libraries were sequenced on an Illumina HiSeq2000 using paired-end 100 bp reads. Processing in the source paper ran as follows. SOAPnuke was used to process the raw data, with reads discarded if the reads contained adapters or uncalled bases, had a mean Phred below 15, or lacked an exact constant-primer or identifier match. COPE v1.2.5 was used to merge high-quality paired reads, and clonotypes were defined as unique nucleotide sequences. MiTCR v1.1 was used to align the clonotypes against IMGT TRBV, TRBD and TRBJ reference segments. Only V-J combinations with frequency above 0.0001, covering approximately 99% of repertoires, were analysed. A TCS score was defined as the ratio of F50 (clonal expansion) to E x V (chaos), with BLOSUM62-based TCRdist applied between CDR3 peptides within each V-J. Welch's t-statistics and random forest reduced roughly 500 V-J features to fewer than 15, which were used in a naive Bayes classifier (R e1071). In-frame beta chains were kept once TCRdb had trimmed the public reads at Q25 with fastp and called clones with MiXCR. Entries are consolidated by CDR3 protein sequence, retaining the most common genes and DNA. For this entry, the V and J calls and clone size follow TCRdb and not the study's own pipeline. The sample has under 600,000 distinct CDR3 sequences on record, around 16% of them singletons. Jointly, the top ten make up less than 3.5% of the sample.

On the study overall, not on this receptor specifically: A model built on a 13 V-J signature distinguished ophthalmopathy from stable hyperthyroidism, reaching roughly 88% sensitivity and approximately 81% specificity in cross-validation and 80%/75% in testing. In validation, the model predicted progression to ophthalmopathy with approximately 69% sensitivity and over 72% specificity, a median of around 6.6 months before onset. Sample size was not statistically predetermined, and blinding of investigators to group allocation was not performed. Most expanded thyroid clonotypes (frequency above 0.001) were also detected in blood, a finding suggesting that blood repertoires may reflect thyroid immune responses.

In the ophthalmopathy patients, disease was moderately to severely active, with a Clinical Activity Score of 3 or more, a NOSPECS grade of 4 or more, and a duration of less than 3 months. Exclusion was applied to patients with uncontrolled infections, other autoimmune diseases, pregnancy or lactation. Diagnoses relied on clinical symptoms, serum thyroxine and TRAb, thyroid ultrasound and orbital computed tomography. Ficoll-Paque density gradient centrifugation was used to isolate PBMCs from 9.5 to 10 ml of fresh peripheral blood. Trizol reagent was used to extract total RNA, and RNA quality was then checked on an Agilent 2100 Bioanalyzer.

Recombination linked TRBV2 to TRBJ1-5, with the identity of the D gene unclear. Sequences were obtained from blood. This receptor was taken from a woman between 40 and 50 years old with Graves' ophthalmopathy. The sequenced DNA is TGTGCCAGCAGTGGCCGGGGAACCCGCAATCAGCCCCAGCATTTT. Its protein product is CASSGRGTRNQPQHF.